This T cell receptor beta chain stems from a study of T cell changes during pregnancy in multiple sclerosis. Only in-frame clones appear in the TCRdb table, and some are missing; sequencing was by immunoSEQ multiplex PCR. The sample holds tens of thousands of clones, 90% to 95% seen once. CDR3 size: 11 residues. The chain employs TRBV21-1 and TRBJ1-4. TRBV21-1 represents a pseudogene. The material was CD4+ T cells from peripheral blood mononuclear cells, obtained in the third trimester of pregnancy. The receptor was derived from a female donor with multiple sclerosis, enrolled in a pregnancy study. The CDR3 reads CASSLGEELFF. CDR3 nucleotide sequence: TGTGCCAGCAGCTTAGGGGAGGAACTGTTTTTT.